A selection of T cell receptor beta chains follows, all from one sample in a study of cytomegalovirus exposure and HLA in healthy donors. Clones were read by immunoSEQ multiplex PCR, and TCRdb kept only the in-frame ones, dropping some. Of under 200,000 clones listed, 82% are singletons. Sequencing was done on a sample of PBMCs. The source is a male donor in good health and CMV-seronegative. The CDR3 runs from the conserved cysteine through the conserved F or W. The order of the fields is clone size, D gene, J gene, V gene, CDR3 DNA, CDR3 protein. A D gene is named only where the DNA matches it firmly. A clone size is listed for some rows: how often the clone was seen (once, few, many), or a class if it is expanded.

-,TRBD1,TRBJ1-2,TRBV5-1,TGCGCCAGCAGGTGGGACAGCTATGGCTACACCTTC,CASRWDSYGYTF
-,-,TRBJ1-1,TRBV23-1,TGCGCCAGCAGTCAATCCGTCGGCAGGGCAAGGAACACTGAAGCTTTCTTT,CASSQSVGRARNTEAFF
-,-,TRBJ2-5,TRBV27,TGTGCCAGCAGTTTATCGGCGGCCGCTCTGGAGACCCAGTACTTC,CASSLSAAALETQYF
-,TRBD1,TRBJ2-7,TRBV28,TGTGGCAGCGGTAACAGGGGAGCCTACGAGCAGTACTTC,CGSGNRGAYEQYF
-,-,TRBJ1-4,TRBV5-4,TGTGCCAGCAGCCCGGCCGGGGAAAAACTGTTTTTT,CASSPAGEKLFF
-,-,TRBJ1-2,TRBV7-9,TGTGCCAGCAGCTTAGCGTCGGTGGGAGATGGCTACACCTTC,CASSLASVGDGYTF
-,-,TRBJ2-7,TRBV4-3,TGCGCCAGCAGCCAAGGCCCGGGGAGCTCCTACGAGCAGTACTTC,CASSQGPGSSYEQYF
-,TRBD2,TRBJ2-7,TRBV19,TGTGCCAGTAGTATTTCCAAGACTAGCGGGACCAACGAGCAGTACTTC,CASSISKTSGTNEQYF
-,-,TRBJ1-2,TRBV10-3,TGTGCCATCAGCGCGCGGGTTGGCTACACCTTC,CAISARVGYTF
-,-,TRBJ1-5,TRBV19,TGTGCCAGTAGTCTGAAAGGCGGGAGTCAGCCCCAGCATTTT,CASSLKGGSQPQHF
-,-,TRBJ1-1,TRBV29-1,TGCAGCGTTGCAGGGGTGAACACTGAAGCTTTCTTT,CSVAGVNTEAFF
once,-,TRBJ1-6,TRBV29-1,TGCAGCGGATCCCAGGGGCTTGATTCACCCCTCCACTTT,CSGSQGLDSPLHF
-,-,TRBJ1-4,TRBV5-5,TGTGCCAGCAGCTTGGCGGGGGAAAGACTGTTTTTT,CASSLAGERLFF
-,TRBD1,TRBJ2-3,TRBV6-5,TGTGCCAGCACTTCGGGACAGGGCACAGATACGCAGTATTTT,CASTSGQGTDTQYF
-,TRBD2,TRBJ2-7,TRBV9,TGTGCCAGCAGCCCCGGGACTATGACCGAGCAGTACTTC,CASSPGTMTEQYF
-,TRBD2,TRBJ2-1,TRBV7-8,TGTGCCAGCAGCTTAGGGGGGGCTAGCGGGACCGTCTACAATGAGCAGTTCTTC,CASSLGGASGTVYNEQFF
-,-,TRBJ2-5,TRBV6-1,TGTGCCAGCAGTAGGGGTTTAGGAGAGACCCAGTACTTC,CASSRGLGETQYF
once,-,TRBJ2-7,TRBV18,TGTGCCAGCTCACCACCCCCGAGCAGGGCGTACGAGCAGTACTTC,CASSPPPSRAYEQYF
-,-,TRBJ2-3,TRBV18,TGTGCCAGCTCACCCCGGGCTGGCGGGGCTAGCACAGATACGCAGTATTTT,CASSPRAGGASTDTQYF
once,-,TRBJ1-1,TRBV9,TGTGCCAGCAGCGTAGGAGGGGAGGGGAACGCTGAAGCTTTCTTT,CASSVGGEGNAEAFF
-,-,TRBJ2-2,TRBV6-1,TGTGCCAGCAGTGAATATGGGAGCTCCGGGGAGCTGTTTTTT,CASSEYGSSGELFF
-,TRBD1,TRBJ1-2,TRBV5-1,TGCGCCAGCAGCCAACAGGGGCTAGACTATGGCTACACCTTC,CASSQQGLDYGYTF
few,-,TRBJ2-7,TRBV4-1,TGCGCCAGCAGCCACTATCGACAGGCGGACGAGCAGTACTTC,CASSHYRQADEQYF
-,-,TRBJ2-5,TRBV30,TGTGCCTGGATTACCGGGTCTCCGCAAGAGACCCAGTACTTC,CAWITGSPQETQYF
few,-,TRBJ2-1,TRBV6-1,TGTGCCAGCACCAGACTAGAGGCATACAATGAGCAGTTCTTC,CASTRLEAYNEQFF
-,TRBD1,TRBJ2-7,TRBV5-1,TGCGCCAGCAGCCTTGGACAGGGCGCCTCCTACGAGCAGTACTTC,CASSLGQGASYEQYF
-,-,TRBJ1-3,TRBV18,TGTGCCAGCTCACCAACCAGGGGAGGAAACACCATATATTTT,CASSPTRGGNTIYF
-,TRBD2,TRBJ2-1,TRBV7-3,TGTGCCAGCAGCTTAACCCCGACTAGCACGGCCTCCAATGAGCAGTTCTTC,CASSLTPTSTASNEQFF
-,TRBD2,TRBJ2-1,TRBV7-3,TGTGCCAGCAGCTCTTTTAGCGGGACCTTAACCAACAATGAGCAGTTCTTC,CASSSFSGTLTNNEQFF
-,-,TRBJ1-2,TRBV29-1,TGCAGCGTTGGTCGTAACTATGGCTACACCTTC,CSVGRNYGYTF
-,-,TRBJ2-1,TRBV7-3,TGTGCCAGCAGCTTAATAGCGCGGGTAGGCGATGAGCAGTTCTTC,CASSLIARVGDEQFF
-,-,TRBJ1-3,TRBV9,TGTGCCAGCAGCGTAGAAAGCTTTCGAAACACCATATATTTT,CASSVESFRNTIYF